This TCR beta chain was sequenced during a study of blood T cell repertoires in COVID-19. After removal of 0 bases from V and 8 bases from J, the junction contained 4 bases not matched to a gene. The CDR3 spans 14 residues. Germline values: CDR1 WNHNN, CDR2 SYGVQD (reference sequence). Assay: immunoSEQ multiplex PCR; the TCRdb copy retains only in-frame clones and omits some. The sample holds approximately 8,000 clones; 73% are singletons and the top ten take about 17%. Details on this clone: This specimen includes other DNA sequences encoding the same CDR3.

The receptor comes from a human donor in a cohort sampled during active COVID-19. V and J are TRBV10-1 and TRBJ2-1, with 7 bases matching TRBD2. Sequencing was carried out using peripheral blood. Written as DNA, the CDR3 is TGCGCCAGCAGTGAGTCCGGGAGCGGGGATGAGCAGTTCTTC. Translated, it gives CASSESGSGDEQFF.